The rows below give T cell receptor beta chains drawn from one sample of a study of T cells after yellow fever vaccination. Each CDR3 protein gets one entry after TCRdb re-called the 5' RACE reads with MiXCR. This table has some 120,000 distinct CDR3 sequences, more than 6.5% appearing once. This material consisted of CD4+ T cells sorted from PBMCs, taken around 10 days after the first yellow fever vaccination. The receptors stem from a man aged 18 to 29 who received the YFV17D yellow fever vaccine. Both conserved end residues are trimmed from each CDR3. The order of the fields is J gene, V gene, CDR3 protein.

>TRBJ2-5|TRBV5-1
ASSSLAGQETQY
>TRBJ1-5|TRBV4-3
ASSQQEDQPQH
>TRBJ1-3|TRBV28
ASSLLGTEGTGNTIY
>TRBJ2-5|TRBV20-1
SAPRGSGGSQETQY
>TRBJ1-6|TRBV5-5
ASQNRGRNNSPLH
>TRBJ1-6|TRBV4-3
ASRKQTDGNWSPLH
>TRBJ1-6|TRBV6-5
ASSYFYRSDSPLH
>TRBJ2-7|TRBV20-1
SAREPTSLEQY
>TRBJ2-1|TRBV12-3/TRBV12-4
ASTPGGVYNEQF
>TRBJ2-7|TRBV7-6
ASSSEAGGTYEQY
>TRBJ2-5|TRBV28
ASSSLATQY
>TRBJ2-3|TRBV5-1
ASSFISSKDTQY
>TRBJ2-3|TRBV4-1
ASSGTGAGTDTQY
>TRBJ1-1|TRBV19
ASSIRRDTEAF
>TRBJ2-3|TRBV5-5
ASSRTETPNAQY
>TRBJ2-2|TRBV4-1
ASSQAGTAAGTGELF
>TRBJ2-5|TRBV5-1
ASSWTGTSQETQY
>TRBJ1-4|TRBV5-1
ASSFGPNARISGKLF
>TRBJ2-5|TRBV28
ASTVGGKETQY
>TRBJ1-1|TRBV4-1
ASSQRIYRDKNTEAF
>TRBJ2-2|TRBV19
ASSISVWGAGELF
>TRBJ1-2|TRBV19
ASSPDSFYGYT
>TRBJ2-3|TRBV9
ASSSTSSDTQY
>TRBJ2-1|TRBV12-3/TRBV12-4
ASSYRGLDNEQF
>TRBJ2-1|TRBV12-3/TRBV12-4
ASSLNYPGGPNEQF
>TRBJ2-5|TRBV5-1
ASSLPDYQETQY
>TRBJ2-5|TRBV4-3
ASSQDWEAGGPETQY
>TRBJ2-5|TRBV15
ATSSPLAALETQY
>TRBJ1-6|TRBV7-7
ASSLGNNPLSPLH
>TRBJ2-2|TRBV20-1
SARAGAGRTGELF
>TRBJ1-1|TRBV5-1
ASSLETGAWGTEAF
>TRBJ1-6|TRBV7-3
ASSLNWLSPLH
>TRBJ2-2|TRBV4-3
ASTRGYPNTGELF
>TRBJ2-5|TRBV12-3/TRBV12-4
ASSRDRGKETQY
>TRBJ2-6|TRBV11-3
ASSTGPTNVLT
>TRBJ2-5|TRBV9
ASSVYGQETQY